The 19 T cell receptor beta chains listed next were all sequenced from one sample in a study of shared clonotypes between healthy human individuals. Clones were read by immunoSEQ multiplex PCR, and TCRdb kept only the in-frame ones, dropping some. The profile shows approximately 720,000 clones, more than 70% of them singletons. The sequenced sample was memory CD4+ T cells sorted from blood. Specified subset: CD45RA-negative fraction. These receptors all come from a woman aged 25 to 39 in good health.

This clone was detected a few times. This chain uses TRBV2 with TRBJ1-5, with D unclear. The CDR3 length is 14 residues. The germline V gene has CDR1 SNHLY and CDR2 FYNNEI. Trimming pared 6 bases from V and 3 bases from J, leaving 12 bases between. The CDR3 reads CASSGHLNNQPQHF. The CDR3, as DNA: TGTGCCAGCAGCGGGCACCTCAACAATCAGCCCCAGCATTTT.

The J gene is TRBJ1-4, the V gene TRBV28; 8 positions agree with TRBD1. There are 17 residues in the CDR3. The J segment lost 4 bases and the V segment lost 3 bases, leaving 10 bases of the junction unmatched. Germline CDR1 and CDR2: MDHEN and SYDVKM. CDR3: CASSLIRGGQGNEKLFF. In DNA form, the CDR3 reads TGTGCCAGCAGTTTGATTCGGGGAGGACAGGGTAATGAAAAACTGTTTTTT.

This clone has a handful of counts. This CDR3 is CASSQDKTSDRGRNTIYF. The CDR3 DNA reads TGTGCCAGCAGCCAAGATAAGACTTCGGACAGGGGAAGAAACACCATATATTTT. The chain joins TRBV14 to TRBJ1-3; 9 bases are shared with TRBD1. CDR1 SGHDN and CDR2 FVKESK come from the germline V gene. The CDR3 consists of 18 residues. The V segment lost 0 bases and the J segment 5 bases; nucleotides outside the gene matches: 11.

The V and J genes are TRBV25-1 and TRBJ2-1; the match to TRBD2 covers 8 bases. Germline values: CDR1 MGHDK, CDR2 SYGVNS. The V segment lost 7 bases and the J segment 3 bases; nucleotides outside the gene matches: 8. The CDR3 contains 15 residues. CDR3 DNA sequence: TGTGCCAGCACCGACTTAGCGGGGAACTACAATGAGCAGTTCTTC. This encodes CASTDLAGNYNEQFF.

CDR3 sequence reads: CASTPRLQGENTEAFF. The CDR3 coding sequence is TGTGCCAGCACCCCCCGCCTACAGGGTGAGAACACTGAAGCTTTCTTT. The genes are TRBV25-1 and TRBJ1-1, with D perhaps TRBD1 (6 bases). The V end lost 7 bases, the J end lost 1 base, and 19 bases lay between the germline ends. Germline V lookup: CDR1 MGHDK, CDR2 SYGVNS. The length of the CDR3 is 16 residues.

This chain joins TRBV28 and TRBJ1-5; TRBD1 is a possible D gene (6 bases). Germline V gives CDR1 MDHEN, CDR2 SYDVKM. The V end was cut by 6 bases, the J end by 4 bases, with 16 bases between. The CDR3 sequence is 15 residues long. CDR3 DNA: TGTGCCAGCAGACCGGGGTGGCAGGGGAATCAGCCCCAGCATTTT. This encodes CASRPGWQGNQPQHF.

The chain uses TRBV20-1 and TRBJ2-7; possible D gene TRBD2, 6 bases. V gave up 6 bases and J gave up 6 bases, with 12 bases separating them. CDR1 is DFQATT and CDR2 is SNEGSKA in the germline V gene (reference sequence). CDR3 length: 11 residues. The CDR3 loop is CSAKLAPEQYF. The DNA of the CDR3 is TGCAGTGCGAAGCTAGCGCCCGAGCAGTACTTC.

The chain couples TRBV18 to TRBJ2-7; no definite D call. This CDR3 comprises 13 residues. Germline lookup yields CDR1 KGHSH and CDR2 LQKENI. Deletions cut 6 bases from V and 5 bases from J, with 14 bases between. This CDR3 is CASSPALVDEQYF. DNA for the CDR3: TGTGCCAGCTCCCCCGCCTTGGTGGACGAGCAGTACTTC.

The chain couples TRBV9 to TRBJ1-1; a weak D match, TRBD1 (6 bases). CDR3 size: 16 residues. Germline V lookup: CDR1 SGDLS, CDR2 YYNGEE. V lost 3 bases to trimming and J lost 3 bases, with 18 bases between them. The CDR3 DNA follows: TGTGCCAGCAGCGGACCACCGTGGGGGCCAGACACTGAAGCTTTCTTT. Protein: CASSGPPWGPDTEAFF.

This clone has a single count. The chain couples TRBV19 to TRBJ1-4, with D possibly being TRBD1 (5 bases). Deletions cut 8 bases from V and 3 bases from J, with 16 bases between. CDR1 is LNHDA and CDR2 is SQIVND in the germline V gene (reference sequence). The CDR3 has 15 residues. CDR3 amino acids: CASRHGGTSNEKLFF. The CDR3 DNA follows: TGTGCCAGTCGCCATGGCGGGACTTCTAATGAAAAACTGTTTTTT.

The chain has TRBV6-5 and TRBJ2-7; TRBD1 is a possible D gene (5 bases). V was trimmed by 0 bases and J by 6 bases, leaving 15 bases between them. The CDR3 length is 15 residues. The germline gives CDR1 MNHEY, CDR2 SVGAGI. In nucleotides, the CDR3 is TGTGCCAGCAGTTACTCTATTGCAGGGCTCGGCGAGCAGTACTTC. This sequence encodes CASSYSIAGLGEQYF.

This chain links TRBV10-3 with TRBJ1-2, with 7 nucleotides matching TRBD1. V lost 10 bases to trimming and J lost 0 bases; unmatched junction nucleotides: 14. Germline CDR1 reads ENHRY; CDR2 reads SYGVKD. This CDR3 comprises 16 residues. The CDR3 region is CASMIRDSRTNYGYTF. CDR3 in DNA: TGTGCCAGCATGATCCGGGACAGCCGAACTAACTATGGCTACACCTTC.

The chain combines TRBV6-1 with TRBJ2-5; tentative D call: TRBD1 (6 bases). Germline V gene data show CDR1 as MNHNS and CDR2 as SASEGT. The ends were cut back, 3 bases at V and 2 bases at J, with 10 bases in the middle. This CDR3 has 14 residues. In DNA, the CDR3 is TGTGCCAGCAGTGACCCGGACAGACAAGAGACCCAGTACTTC. Translating it yields CASSDPDRQETQYF.

Of note for this clone: This specimen includes other DNA sequences encoding the same CDR3. The rearrangement links TRBV19 to TRBJ1-5; D is unclear. The CDR3 length is 13 residues. CDR1 and CDR2 from the germline V gene are LNHDA and SQIVND (reference sequence). V dropped 5 bases and J dropped 6 bases, with 11 bases sitting between them. The CDR3 bases are TGTGCCAGTAGTTCTCAGGCTCGTCAGCCCCAGCATTTT. This gives the protein CASSSQARQPQHF.

Remarks on this clone: This specimen includes other DNA sequences encoding the same CDR3. The V gene is TRBV7-8, the J gene TRBJ2-7; tentatively, D is TRBD1 (5 bases). Germline CDR1 is SGHVS and CDR2 is FQNEAQ. The CDR3 covers 14 residues. The V end was cut by 2 bases, the J end by 4 bases, with 12 bases between. DNA for the CDR3: TGTGCCAGCAGCTTACAACGAGACAGTTACGAGCAGTACTTC. Its translation is CASSLQRDSYEQYF.

This sequence joins TRBV7-6 and TRBJ2-6; D uncertain. The germline V gene encodes CDR1 SGHVS and CDR2 FNYEAQ. The CDR3 is 14 amino acids. Trimming took 2 bases from V and 0 from J, leaving 2 bases between them. CDR3 amino acids: CASSLFSGANVLTF. CDR3 sequence (DNA): TGTGCCAGCAGCTTATTCTCTGGGGCCAACGTCCTGACTTTC.

This clone showed up many times. The chain couples TRBV7-9 to TRBJ2-1, with 7 positions matching TRBD2. Trimming cost V 5 bases and J 5 bases; bases outside gene matches: 9. Germline loops: CDR1 SEHNR, CDR2 FQNEAQ (reference sequence). The CDR3 is made up of 15 amino acids. The CDR3 DNA reads as TGTGCCAGCAGCCCAACTAGCGCAGGTGACAATGAGCAGTTCTTC. This translates into CASSPTSAGDNEQFF. The full variable domain, with the rest looked up from reference TRBV7-9 and TRBJ2-1, is DTGVSQNPRHKITKRGQNVTFRCDPISEHNRLYWYRQTLGQGPEFLTYFQNEAQLEKSRLLSDRFSAERPKGSFSTLEIQRTEQGDSAMYLCASSPTSAGDNEQFFGPGTRLTVL.

The rearrangement links TRBV2 to TRBJ2-3; 8 bases map to TRBD2. V lost 5 bases to trimming and J lost 3 bases; unmatched junction nucleotides: 4. Germline assignment: CDR1 SNHLY and CDR2 FYNNEI. The CDR3 is 14 amino acids. The CDR3 reads CASSTGGPTDTQYF. CDR3 in DNA: TGTGCCAGCAGTACGGGAGGGCCTACAGATACGCAGTATTTT.

This CDR3 reads CASSSTNTGELFF. The CDR3 coding sequence is TGTGCCAGCAGCTCCACGAACACCGGGGAGCTGTTTTTT. The chain joins TRBV7-8 to TRBJ2-2; D gene uncertain. This CDR3 region has 13 residues. Trimming took 4 bases from V and 0 from J, leaving 3 bases between them. CDR1 is SGHVS and CDR2 is FQNEAQ in the germline V gene.